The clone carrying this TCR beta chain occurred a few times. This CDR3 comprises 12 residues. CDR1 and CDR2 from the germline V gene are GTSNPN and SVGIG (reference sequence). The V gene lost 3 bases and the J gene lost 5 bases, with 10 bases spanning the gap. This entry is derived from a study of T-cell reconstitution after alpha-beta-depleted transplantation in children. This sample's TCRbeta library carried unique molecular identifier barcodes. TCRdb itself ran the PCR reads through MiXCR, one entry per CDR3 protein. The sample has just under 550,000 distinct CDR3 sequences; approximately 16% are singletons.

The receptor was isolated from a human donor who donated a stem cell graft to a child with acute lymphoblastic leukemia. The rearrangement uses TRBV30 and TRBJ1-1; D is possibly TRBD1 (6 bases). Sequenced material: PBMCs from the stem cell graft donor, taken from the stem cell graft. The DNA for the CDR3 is TGTGCCTGGAGGGGGGCGAGGACTGAAGCTTTCTTT. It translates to CAWRGARTEAFF.